This T cell receptor beta chain was captured in a study of blood T cell repertoires in COVID-19 (dated by TCRdb to 2020 to 2022). About the investigation overall: Samples from collaborators originated in the United States, Italy and Spain and spanned both the acute and convalescent phases of COVID-19. Nearly every sample came with metadata listing a de-identified subject ID, COVID-19 status, age in years and sex. Deeply sampled blood TCRbeta repertoires from subjects exposed to, actively infected with, or recovered from COVID-19 were included in the dataset. The repertoires were released in a freely available public database intended as a resource for research on the immune response to SARS-CoV-2. Where available, HLA class I and class II types were obtained from metadata supplied by the sample provider rather than from assay-based typing. The prospective study material was composed of cDNA or gDNA derived from T cells, B-cell-depleted T cells, or PBMCs. Samples were obtained from the ongoing ImmuneRACE study (first 160 participants) and from about 1,300 subjects provided by 6 global collaborators. Points the paper makes about the study in general: How much clinical and demographic metadata was included differed by source and by participant, and the metadata was provided uncurated.

The immunoSEQ Assay, a bias-controlled multiplex PCR, was used to amplify TCRbeta CDR3 regions from genomic DNA. For the original study's pipeline: The number of nucleated cells in each sample was estimated from the amplification of reference gene primers within the assay. Sequence reads were collapsed and filtered to measure the absolute abundance of every unique TCRbeta CDR3 rearrangement. Productive Simpson clonality was computed per sample as the square root of Simpson's diversity index over productive rearrangements. TCRdb took over this immuneACCESS table, retaining in-frame rearrangements with V and J assigned. Such tables are incomplete; in checked studies, under half of the missing clones stem from an unresolved V gene, and the remainder is unexplained. The D gene and trimming were derived from the DNA, and the V and J assignments and clone size from that table. Recorded for this sample are 200,000 to 250,000 clones; 80% of them occurred a single time. 13% of the sample is taken by the ten largest.

The CDR3 covers 15 residues, taking in both the cysteine and the phenylalanine. Only the CDR3 region is kept as DNA, spanning 45 bases read in frame from base 1. The germline V gene (reference sequence) sets CDR1 to LNHDA and CDR2 to SQIVND. Relative to germline, V is 9 bases shorter and J is 2 bases shorter, with 19 bases between their ends. About this clone: The antigen it recognizes is unknown. Per-nucleotide qualities are absent, and no much larger clonotype sits a single base away.

Collaborating institutions collected whole blood in K2EDTA tubes following their own protocols. For TCRbeta analysis, collaborator samples were shipped as frozen whole blood, as isolated PBMCs, or as DNA extracted from either sample type. Sequenced: peripheral blood. The sequence was collected from a human donor in a cohort sampled during active COVID-19. The rearranged segments are TRBV19 and TRBJ1-1; the D gene is perhaps TRBD1, on 6 matching bases. The CDR3 corresponds to CASSPFGTSNTEAFF. The sequenced DNA: TGTGCCAGCTCCCCATTCGGGACATCAAACACTGAAGCTTTCTTT.